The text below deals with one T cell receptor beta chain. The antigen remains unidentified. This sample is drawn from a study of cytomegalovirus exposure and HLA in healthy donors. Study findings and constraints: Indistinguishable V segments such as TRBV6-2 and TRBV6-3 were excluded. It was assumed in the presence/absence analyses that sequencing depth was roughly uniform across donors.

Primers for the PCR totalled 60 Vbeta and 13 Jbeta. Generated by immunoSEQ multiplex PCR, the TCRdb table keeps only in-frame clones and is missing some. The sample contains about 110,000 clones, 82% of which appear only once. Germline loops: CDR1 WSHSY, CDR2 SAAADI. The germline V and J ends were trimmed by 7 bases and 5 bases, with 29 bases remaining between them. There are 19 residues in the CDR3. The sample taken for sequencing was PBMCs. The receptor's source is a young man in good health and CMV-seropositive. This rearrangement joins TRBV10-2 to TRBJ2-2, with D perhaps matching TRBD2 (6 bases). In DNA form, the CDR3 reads TGCGCCAGCAACACCGCGCTTCTGAGGGCGGGGTCCCGAACCGGGGAGCTGTTTTTT. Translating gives CASNTALLRAGSRTGELFF.